Listed below are T cell receptor beta chains from one sample, sequenced in a study of blood T cell repertoires in COVID-19. Sequenced by immunoSEQ multiplex PCR; TCRdb stores in-frame clones only, minus some. Of fewer than 65,000 clones in the sample, 90% were seen once. The specimen was peripheral blood. The receptors stem from a human donor in a cohort sampled during active COVID-19. CDR3s include the opening cysteine and the closing phenylalanine or tryptophan. A D gene is named only where the DNA matches it firmly. Expanded clones get a size class; other rows say once, few or many, or leave the size out.

J gene | V gene | D gene | clone size | CDR3 protein | CDR3 DNA
TRBJ2-7 | TRBV6-6 | TRBD2 | - | CASSYPSSGSPYEQYF | TGTGCCAGCAGTTACCCCTCTAGCGGGAGCCCCTACGAGCAGTACTTC
TRBJ2-3 | TRBV2 | TRBD2 | - | CASRWGAGAGTDTQYF | TGTGCCAGCAGGTGGGGAGCGGGAGCTGGCACAGATACGCAGTATTTT
TRBJ2-2 | TRBV5-1 | TRBD2 | - | CASSLPRGLAGVDTGELFF | TGCGCCAGCAGCTTGCCGCGGGGACTAGCGGGAGTGGACACCGGGGAGCTGTTTTTT
TRBJ2-2 | TRBV2 | - | - | CASSGFEGWTGELFF | TGTGCCAGCAGTGGTTTTGAGGGATGGACCGGGGAGCTGTTTTTT
TRBJ2-6 | TRBV10-3 | TRBD1 | - | CAIRNRTGATLTASGANVLTF | TGTGCCATCAGAAATAGGACAGGGGCTACCCTGACAGCTTCTGGGGCCAACGTCCTGACTTTC
TRBJ1-1 | TRBV10-3 | TRBD1 | - | CAVQGLGTEAFF | TGTGCCGTACAGGGGTTGGGCACTGAAGCTTTCTTT
TRBJ2-6 | TRBV4-2 | TRBD1 | few | CASSLTGGQAYGANVLTF | TGTGCCAGCAGCCTGACAGGGGGCCAGGCCTACGGGGCCAACGTCCTGACTTTC
TRBJ1-1 | TRBV11-2 | TRBD1 | - | CASSLGGTGLVEAFF | TGTGCCAGCAGCTTAGGGGGGACAGGTTTAGTTGAAGCTTTCTTT
TRBJ1-6 | TRBV3-1/TRBV3-2 | - | - | CASSQDRGIGSPLHF | TGTGCCAGCAGCCAAGATCGGGGAATCGGTTCACCCCTCCACTTT
TRBJ2-7 | TRBV12-3/TRBV12-4 | - | - | CASSWTASYEQYF | TGTGCCAGCAGTTGGACAGCATCCTACGAGCAGTACTTC
TRBJ1-5 | TRBV19 | TRBD1 | - | CASSTPPTGVGNQPQHF | TGTGCCAGTAGTACCCCCCCGACAGGGGTGGGCAATCAGCCCCAGCATTTT
TRBJ2-5 | TRBV11-3 | - | - | CASSLVGVETQYF | TGTGCCAGCAGCTTAGTAGGGGTCGAGACCCAGTACTTC
TRBJ2-7 | TRBV5-4 | TRBD1 | - | CASSDRDPRGEQYF | TGTGCCAGCAGCGACAGGGATCCTCGAGGCGAGCAGTACTTC
TRBJ2-1 | TRBV12-3/TRBV12-4 | TRBD2 | - | CASSWTSEDEQFF | TGTGCCAGCAGTTGGACTAGCGAGGATGAGCAGTTCTTC
TRBJ2-1 | TRBV24-1 | TRBD2 | once | CATSGGRLAGGSYEQFF | TGTGCCACCAGTGGGGGGAGACTAGCGGGAGGAAGCTATGAGCAGTTCTTC
TRBJ1-6 | TRBV19 | - | - | CASRFVGLDSPLHF | TGTGCCAGTAGATTTGTGGGTCTAGATTCACCCCTCCACTTT
TRBJ1-2 | TRBV6-5 | - | - | CASRDSETRYGYTF | TGTGCCAGCAGGGACTCGGAGACCCGCTATGGCTACACCTTC
TRBJ2-6 | TRBV7-9 | TRBD1 | - | CASSLRVGQISSGANVLTF | TGTGCCAGCAGCCTCCGAGTGGGACAGATCAGCTCTGGGGCCAACGTCCTGACTTTC
TRBJ2-7 | TRBV7-2 | - | - | CASSLSNPYEQYF | TGTGCCAGCAGCTTATCAAATCCCTACGAGCAGTACTTC
TRBJ1-2 | TRBV4-2 | - | - | CASSQELGGYTF | TGTGCCAGCAGCCAAGAACTGGGCGGCTACACCTTC
TRBJ2-5 | TRBV2 | - | - | CASRGDRNQETQYF | TGTGCCAGCAGAGGCGACAGAAACCAAGAGACCCAGTACTTC
TRBJ1-1 | TRBV5-1 | - | once | CASSLVAADDTEAFF | TGCGCCAGCAGCTTGGTAGCGGCGGATGACACTGAAGCTTTCTTT
TRBJ2-7 | TRBV19 | TRBD2 | - | CASSIARLAGGSYEQYF | TGTGCCAGTAGTATAGCGAGACTAGCGGGAGGTTCGTACGAGCAGTACTTC
TRBJ2-5 | TRBV11-1 | - | - | CASSLDTYQETQYF | TGTGCCAGCAGCTTGGACACTTATCAAGAGACCCAGTACTTC
TRBJ1-4 | TRBV4-1 | - | - | CASSQDLLSKGEKLFF | TGCGCCAGCAGCCAAGATCTGCTATCCAAGGGGGAAAAACTGTTTTTT
TRBJ2-3 | TRBV11-3 | - | - | CASSLRGLTADTQYF | TGTGCCAGCAGCTTAAGGGGACTCACTGCAGATACGCAGTATTTT
TRBJ2-7 | TRBV5-6 | TRBD2 | - | CASSLAGLYEQYF | TGTGCCAGCAGCCTAGCGGGTTTATACGAGCAGTACTTC
TRBJ1-4 | TRBV10-3 | - | - | CAIRAGSSNEKLFF | TGTGCCATCAGAGCAGGGTCCAGTAATGAAAAACTGTTTTTT
TRBJ1-1 | TRBV6-5 | - | - | CASTGQPEAFF | TGTGCCAGCACCGGACAGCCTGAAGCTTTCTTT
TRBJ2-2 | TRBV20-1 | - | once | CSASFSGNTGELFF | TGCAGTGCTAGTTTTAGCGGAAACACCGGGGAGCTGTTTTTT
TRBJ2-5 | TRBV10-2 | TRBD2 | - | CASMKTIAGAQETQYF | TGCGCCAGCATGAAGACGATAGCGGGTGCCCAAGAGACCCAGTACTTC
TRBJ1-1 | TRBV20-1 | - | few | CSARAAPEAFF | TGCAGTGCTAGAGCCGCGCCTGAAGCTTTCTTT
TRBJ1-2 | TRBV19 | TRBD1 | - | CASSIPTGGWYGYTF | TGTGCCAGTAGTATCCCTACAGGGGGCTGGTATGGCTACACCTTC
TRBJ2-5 | TRBV7-9 | TRBD2 | - | CASSLGLAEETQYF | TGTGCCAGCAGCTTAGGGCTAGCGGAAGAGACCCAGTACTTC
TRBJ1-1 | TRBV9 | - | - | CASSPNPTRDTGEAFF | TGTGCCAGCAGCCCTAACCCTACCCGGGACACGGGTGAAGCTTTCTTT
TRBJ1-1 | TRBV5-4 | TRBD1 | - | CASSWGTGLFSVDTEAFF | TGTGCCAGCAGCTGGGGGACAGGGCTCTTCTCGGTAGACACTGAAGCTTTCTTT
TRBJ2-7 | TRBV19 | TRBD2 | - | CASSGTSGWWGTYEQYF | TGTGCCAGTAGCGGGACTAGCGGTTGGTGGGGGACCTACGAGCAGTACTTC
TRBJ1-1 | TRBV18 | TRBD1 | - | CASSLGRDRGIHTEAFF | TGTGCCAGCTCCCTCGGTCGAGACAGGGGGATCCACACTGAAGCTTTCTTT
TRBJ1-2 | TRBV20-1 | - | - | CSASNPRVNYGYTF | TGCAGTGCTAGTAATCCCAGGGTTAACTATGGCTACACCTTC
TRBJ2-7 | TRBV6-5 | - | - | CASRTINSYEQYF | TGTGCCAGCAGAACAATAAACAGTTACGAGCAGTACTTC
TRBJ1-4 | TRBV27 | TRBD1 | - | CASSFSARGLEKLFF | TGTGCCAGCAGTTTTTCCGCCAGGGGGCTTGAAAAACTGTTTTTT
TRBJ1-1 | TRBV28 | TRBD1 | - | CASRLLLTGGKSEAFF | TGTGCCAGCAGGCTCCTCTTGACAGGGGGTAAAAGTGAAGCTTTCTTT
TRBJ1-2 | TRBV6-5 | TRBD1 | - | CASSTGGPNYGYTF | TGTGCCAGCAGCACAGGGGGTCCTAACTATGGCTACACCTTC
TRBJ2-3 | TRBV5-1 | TRBD2 | once | CASSLWASGSSADTQYF | TGCGCCAGCAGCTTGTGGGCTAGCGGGAGCAGCGCAGATACGCAGTATTTT
TRBJ2-7 | TRBV15 | TRBD2 | - | CATSSPTGGPYPQYF | TGTGCCACCAGCAGCCCGACGGGAGGGCCGTATCCGCAGTACTTC
TRBJ2-3 | TRBV3-1/TRBV3-2 | TRBD2 | - | CATASGMWTDTQYF | TGTGCCACCGCTAGCGGGATGTGGACAGATACGCAGTATTTT
TRBJ2-6 | TRBV28 | - | - | CASSLSRGHSGANVLTF | TGTGCCAGCAGTTTATCCAGGGGTCACTCTGGGGCCAACGTCCTGACTTTC
TRBJ2-3 | TRBV6-4 | - | - | CASSDSGSSDTQYF | TGTGCCAGCAGTGACTCTGGGAGTTCAGATACGCAGTATTTT
TRBJ2-5 | TRBV15 | TRBD2 | - | CATSRGFSGGQETQYF | TGTGCCACCAGCAGAGGCTTTAGCGGGGGACAAGAGACCCAGTACTTC
TRBJ2-5 | TRBV5-1 | TRBD2 | - | CASSLVAGVVTETQYF | TGCGCCAGCAGCTTGGTAGCGGGAGTGGTGACAGAGACCCAGTACTTC
TRBJ2-1 | TRBV5-4 | TRBD1 | - | CASRNTGTGQFF | TGTGCCAGCAGAAACACAGGGACAGGGCAGTTCTTC
TRBJ1-2 | TRBV6-4 | - | - | CASSPEGNYGYTF | TGTGCCAGCAGCCCGGAGGGAAACTATGGCTACACCTTC
TRBJ2-7 | TRBV6-5 | TRBD2 | - | CASSSGTSGMREQYF | TGTGCCAGCAGTTCCGGGACTAGCGGGATGAGAGAGCAGTACTTC
TRBJ1-1 | TRBV7-9 | - | - | CASSSRDLQAFF | TGTGCCAGCAGCTCCAGAGACTTACAAGCTTTCTTT
TRBJ2-3 | TRBV7-8 | - | - | CASSFGASGTDTQYF | TGTGCCAGCAGCTTTGGGGCTAGCGGCACAGATACGCAGTATTTT
TRBJ2-5 | TRBV28 | TRBD2 | - | CASSMEGGQETQYF | TGTGCCAGCAGCATGGAGGGAGGGCAAGAGACCCAGTACTTC
TRBJ2-1 | TRBV19 | - | - | CASSRNGASRGTYNEQFF | TGTGCCAGTAGCCGGAATGGGGCAAGCAGGGGCACCTACAATGAGCAGTTCTTC
TRBJ1-5 | TRBV7-9 | TRBD1 | once | CASSLDGRGYNQPQHF | TGTGCCAGCAGCTTAGACGGCAGGGGGTATAATCAGCCCCAGCATTTT
TRBJ1-2 | TRBV28 | - | - | CASSPPGIPGGYTF | TGTGCCAGCAGCCCCCCGGGCATACCGGGAGGCTACACCTTC